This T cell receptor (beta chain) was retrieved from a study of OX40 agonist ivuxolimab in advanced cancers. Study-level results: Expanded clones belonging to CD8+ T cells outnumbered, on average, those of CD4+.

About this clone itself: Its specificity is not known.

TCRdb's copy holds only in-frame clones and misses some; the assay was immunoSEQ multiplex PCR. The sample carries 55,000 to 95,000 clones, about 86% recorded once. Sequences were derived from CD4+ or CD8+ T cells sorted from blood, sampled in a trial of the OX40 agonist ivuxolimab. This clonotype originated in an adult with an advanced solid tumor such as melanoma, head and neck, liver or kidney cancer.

This CDR3 is CASSRPDTQYF. The CDR3 bases are TGTGCCAGCAGTAGACCAGATACGCAGTATTTT. The chain is built from TRBV2 and TRBJ2-3, with D unresolved. CDR1 is SNHLY and CDR2 is FYNNEI in the germline V gene. Trimming left V 5 bases short and J 4 bases short, with 4 bases between. The CDR3 loop spans 11 amino acids.